The TCR beta chain under discussion was sequenced for a study of blood T cells in healthy people across ages. As to this clonotype: A much larger clone is a single base away; this may be a read error.

There were healthy Caucasian individuals from Russia, aged about 6 to 100, serving as donors. PCR was performed a second time for about 7 to 11 cycles using a sample-barcoded 5' primer and a J-beta primer mix. Template switching added a 12-random-nucleotide identifier to every cDNA molecule. TCRdb passed the 5' RACE reads through MiXCR, listing each CDR3 protein once. The sample lists some 1.7 million distinct CDR3 sequences; 28% were seen once. The germline V gene has CDR1 SGHRS and CDR2 YFSETQ. The CDR3 spans 15 residues. V shed 5 bases and J 11 bases; nucleotides not matched to a gene: 15. The TCR sequence derives from a young woman in good health. Sequencing was carried out using blood. V is TRBV5-1 and J is TRBJ2-5; 10 bases align to TRBD1. The CDR3: CASRSGQGIDNEQYF. The CDR3 DNA sequence: TGCGCCAGCAGGTCGGGACAGGGGATCGACAATGAGCAGTACTTC.